This entry concerns a single TCR beta chain. The CDR3 runs to 16 residues. Germline V gene lookup returns CDR1 LNHDA and CDR2 SQIVND (reference sequence). V lost 2 bases to trimming and J lost 0 bases, with 11 bases between them. This sample stems from a study of blood T cell repertoires in COVID-19. Study at large: T cells, B-cell-depleted T cells, or PBMCs supplied cDNA or gDNA.

Methods used by the authors: Nucleated cell counts were estimated from reference gene primer amplification. Profiled with immunoSEQ multiplex PCR; TCRdb holds only in-frame clones, not every one. V and J calls plus clone size are reproduced from that table; the DNA served to infer D and trimming. The top ten clones hold under 3.5% of a sample with about 160,000 clones, 70% to 90% of them seen once. What was sequenced was peripheral blood. This sequence joins TRBV19 and TRBJ2-1; D is perhaps TRBD1 (6 bases). This TCR was recovered from a man between 65 and 85 years old with acute or convalescent COVID-19. The CDR3 sequence is CASSIRDTSSYNEQFF. In DNA, the CDR3 is TGTGCCAGTAGTATACGGGACACGAGCTCCTACAATGAGCAGTTCTTC.